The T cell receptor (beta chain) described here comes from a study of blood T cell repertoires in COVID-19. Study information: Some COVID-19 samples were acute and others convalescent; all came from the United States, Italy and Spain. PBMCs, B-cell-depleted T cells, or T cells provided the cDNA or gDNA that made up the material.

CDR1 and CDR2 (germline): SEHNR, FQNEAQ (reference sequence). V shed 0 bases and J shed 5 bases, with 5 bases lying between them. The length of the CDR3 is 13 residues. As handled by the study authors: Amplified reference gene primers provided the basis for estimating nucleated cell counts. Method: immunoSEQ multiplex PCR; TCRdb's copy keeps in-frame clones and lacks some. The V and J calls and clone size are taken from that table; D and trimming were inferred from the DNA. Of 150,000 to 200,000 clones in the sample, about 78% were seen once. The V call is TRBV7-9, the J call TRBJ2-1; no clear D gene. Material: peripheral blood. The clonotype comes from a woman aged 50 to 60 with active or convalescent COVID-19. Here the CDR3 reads CASSLAFNNEQFF. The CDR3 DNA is TGTGCCAGCAGCTTAGCGTTTAACAATGAGCAGTTCTTC.